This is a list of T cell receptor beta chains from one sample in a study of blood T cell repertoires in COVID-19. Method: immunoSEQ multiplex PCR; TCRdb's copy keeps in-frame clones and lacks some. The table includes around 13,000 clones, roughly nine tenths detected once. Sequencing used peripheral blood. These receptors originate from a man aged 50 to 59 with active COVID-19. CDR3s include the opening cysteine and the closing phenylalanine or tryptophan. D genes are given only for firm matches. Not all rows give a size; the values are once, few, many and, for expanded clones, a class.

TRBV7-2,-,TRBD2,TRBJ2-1,CASSQGLARNEQFF,TGTGCCAGCAGCCAGGGACTAGCGCGAAATGAGCAGTTCTTC
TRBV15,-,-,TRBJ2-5,CATSEQETQYF,TGTGCCACCAGCGAGCAAGAGACCCAGTACTTC
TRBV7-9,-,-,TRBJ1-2,CASSLGAANYGYTF,TGTGCCAGCAGCTTAGGGGCAGCTAACTATGGCTACACCTTC
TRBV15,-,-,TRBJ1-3,CATSRGGDGNTIYF,TGTGCCACCAGCAGAGGAGGAGATGGAAACACCATATATTTT
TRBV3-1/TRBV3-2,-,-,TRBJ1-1,CASSQIGTDSKEAFF,TGTGCCAGCAGCCAGATAGGGACTGACAGTAAAGAAGCTTTCTTT
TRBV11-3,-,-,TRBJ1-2,CASTGRSGAGTGYGYTF,TGTGCCAGCACGGGGAGGAGCGGGGCAGGTACCGGCTATGGCTACACCTTC
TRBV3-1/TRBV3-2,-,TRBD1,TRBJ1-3,CASSQGTGQGGNTIYF,TGTGCCAGCAGCCAAGGAACGGGACAGGGAGGAAACACCATATATTTT
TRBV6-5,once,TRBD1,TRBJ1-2,CASSYGQGVNYGYTF,TGTGCCAGCAGTTACGGACAGGGAGTAAACTATGGCTACACCTTC
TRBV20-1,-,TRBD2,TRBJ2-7,CSASASGRGPPYEQYF,TGCAGTGCTAGTGCTAGCGGGAGGGGACCCCCCTACGAGCAGTACTTC
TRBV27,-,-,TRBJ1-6,CASTLQTGRGGNSPLHF,TGTGCCAGCACCCTTCAGACGGGGAGGGGCGGAAATTCACCCCTCCACTTT
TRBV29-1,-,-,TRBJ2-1,CSVRRSYNEQFF,TGCAGCGTTCGGAGGTCCTACAATGAGCAGTTCTTC
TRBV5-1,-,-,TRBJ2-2,CASRQGAGTGELFF,TGCGCCAGCAGACAGGGCGCGGGCACCGGGGAGCTGTTTTTT
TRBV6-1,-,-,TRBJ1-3,CASSDHGGNTIYF,TGTGCCAGCAGTGATCACGGTGGAAACACCATATATTTT
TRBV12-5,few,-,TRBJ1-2,CASGLASYGYTF,TGTGCTAGTGGTTTGGCCAGCTATGGCTACACCTTC
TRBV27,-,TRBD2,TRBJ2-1,CASTSRGRLAGSWANEQFF,TGTGCCAGCACCTCACGCGGGCGGCTAGCGGGGAGTTGGGCTAATGAGCAGTTCTTC
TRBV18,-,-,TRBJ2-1,CASSPRSNEQFF,TGTGCCAGCTCACCAAGGAGTAATGAGCAGTTCTTC
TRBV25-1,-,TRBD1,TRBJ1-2,CASSDSPGQGANYGYTF,TGTGCCAGCAGTGATTCCCCGGGACAGGGGGCTAACTATGGCTACACCTTC
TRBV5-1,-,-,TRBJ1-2,CASSFGDTANYGYTF,TGCGCCAGCAGCTTCGGGGACACCGCTAACTATGGCTACACCTTC
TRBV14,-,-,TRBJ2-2,CASSQGVGAGELFF,TGTGCCAGCAGCCAAGGCGTCGGGGCCGGGGAGCTGTTTTTT
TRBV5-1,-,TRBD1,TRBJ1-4,CASSLNRQGANEKLFF,TGCGCCAGCAGCTTAAACAGACAGGGGGCGAATGAAAAACTGTTTTTT
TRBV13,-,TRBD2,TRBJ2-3,CASSPRLAGVLDTQYF,TGTGCCAGCAGCCCCCGACTAGCGGGAGTTCTAGATACGCAGTATTTT
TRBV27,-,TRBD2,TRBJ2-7,CASSPLGERLAGVYEQYF,TGTGCCAGCAGTCCCCTAGGCGAGAGACTAGCGGGAGTTTACGAGCAGTACTTC
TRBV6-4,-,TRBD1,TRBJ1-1,CASSVGDRDTEAFF,TGTGCCAGCAGTGTAGGGGACAGGGACACTGAAGCTTTCTTT
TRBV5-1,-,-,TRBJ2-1,CASSLLSEQFF,TGCGCCAGCAGCTTGTTATCCGAGCAGTTCTTC
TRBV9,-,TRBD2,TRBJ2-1,CASSVAGLAGVDEQFF,TGTGCCAGCAGCGTAGCTGGACTAGCGGGTGTAGATGAGCAGTTCTTC
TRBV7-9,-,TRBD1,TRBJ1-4,CASSPRDRVNEKLFF,TGTGCCAGCAGCCCCCGGGACAGGGTGAATGAAAAACTGTTTTTT
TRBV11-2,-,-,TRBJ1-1,CASSLGAGQTEAFF,TGTGCCAGCAGCTTAGGAGCCGGACAGACTGAAGCTTTCTTT
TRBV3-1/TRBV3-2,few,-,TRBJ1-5,CASSARQGNQPQHF,TGTGCCAGCAGCGCTCGACAGGGCAATCAGCCCCAGCATTTT
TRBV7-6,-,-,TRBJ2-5,CASSLDYRGTYETQYF,TGTGCCAGCAGCTTAGATTACCGGGGAACCTATGAGACCCAGTACTTC
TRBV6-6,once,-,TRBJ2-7,CASTYGRGSYEQYF,TGTGCCAGCACGTATGGAAGGGGCTCCTACGAGCAGTACTTC
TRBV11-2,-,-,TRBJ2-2,CASSLAAGATGELFF,TGTGCCAGCAGCTTAGCCGCAGGGGCCACCGGGGAGCTGTTTTTT
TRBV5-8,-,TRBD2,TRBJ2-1,CASSLEPSGRGNEQFF,TGTGCCAGCAGCTTGGAGCCTAGCGGGAGGGGGAATGAGCAGTTCTTC
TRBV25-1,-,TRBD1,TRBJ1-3,CASSDAGGDSRDTIYF,TGTGCCAGCAGTGATGCAGGGGGTGATTCCAGAGACACCATATATTTT
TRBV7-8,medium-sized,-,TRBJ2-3,CASSLGGGGTDTQYF,TGTGCCAGCAGCTTGGGGGGAGGAGGCACAGATACGCAGTATTTT
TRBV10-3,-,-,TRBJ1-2,CAISEGTGNLRGYTF,TGTGCCATCAGTGAAGGTACAGGTAACTTGAGGGGCTACACCTTC
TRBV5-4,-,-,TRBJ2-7,CASSPQGAHEQYF,TGTGCCAGCAGCCCACAGGGAGCCCACGAGCAGTACTTC
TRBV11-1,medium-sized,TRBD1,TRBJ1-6,CASSPDRGGISPLHF,TGTGCCAGCAGCCCCGACAGGGGAGGAATATCACCCCTCCACTTT
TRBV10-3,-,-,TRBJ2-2,CAISLGGAGTGELFF,TGTGCCATCAGTCTAGGGGGTGCGGGCACCGGGGAGCTGTTTTTT
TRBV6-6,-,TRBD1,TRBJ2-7,CASSPRQGAAYEQYF,TGTGCCAGCAGCCCAAGACAGGGAGCGGCCTACGAGCAGTACTTC
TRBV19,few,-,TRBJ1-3,CASSMGQWAFSGNTIYF,TGTGCCAGTAGTATGGGACAATGGGCCTTCTCTGGAAACACCATATATTTT
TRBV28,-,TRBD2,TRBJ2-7,CASLGREGRYEQYF,TGTGCCAGCCTGGGGAGGGAGGGCCGATACGAGCAGTACTTC
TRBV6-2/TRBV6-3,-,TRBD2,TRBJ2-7,CASIPGGIISYDQYF,TGTGCCAGCATCCCCGGGGGGATCATCTCCTACGATCAGTACTTC
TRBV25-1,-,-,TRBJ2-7,CASRDSYEQYF,TGTGCCAGCAGAGACAGCTACGAGCAGTACTTC
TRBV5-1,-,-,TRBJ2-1,CASSSRTADEQFF,TGCGCCAGCAGCTCTAGGACAGCCGATGAGCAGTTCTTC
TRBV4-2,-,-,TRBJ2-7,CASSQGIADPSYEQYF,TGTGCCAGCAGCCAAGGTATAGCGGACCCATCCTACGAGCAGTACTTC
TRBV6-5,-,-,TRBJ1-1,CASTQTNMNTEAFF,TGTGCCAGCACCCAGACTAATATGAACACTGAAGCTTTCTTT
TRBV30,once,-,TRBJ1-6,CAWTGSPNSPLHF,TGTGCCTGGACCGGGAGCCCAAATTCACCCCTCCACTTT
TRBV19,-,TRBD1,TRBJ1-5,CASSVDRGTRPQHF,TGTGCCAGTAGTGTCGACAGGGGGACAAGGCCCCAGCATTTT
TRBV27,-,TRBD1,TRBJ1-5,CASSPGQGRTQPQHF,TGTGCCAGCAGCCCCGGACAGGGTAGGACTCAGCCCCAGCATTTT
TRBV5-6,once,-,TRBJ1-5,CASSFSLDGNQPQHF,TGTGCCAGCAGCTTTTCACTAGACGGGAATCAGCCCCAGCATTTT
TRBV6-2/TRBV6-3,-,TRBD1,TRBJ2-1,CASSYSHLLQGKDSYNEQFF,TGTGCCAGCAGTTACTCTCACCTTTTACAGGGGAAGGACTCCTACAATGAGCAGTTCTTC
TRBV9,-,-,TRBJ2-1,CASSLIPGYEQFF,TGTGCCAGCAGCTTGATCCCAGGGTATGAGCAGTTCTTC
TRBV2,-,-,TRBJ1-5,CASSLSEWQPQHF,TGTGCCAGCAGTCTCTCGGAGTGGCAGCCCCAGCATTTT
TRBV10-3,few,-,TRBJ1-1,CAISGALMNTEAFF,TGTGCCATCAGTGGAGCCCTAATGAACACTGAAGCTTTCTTT